Shown below are 23 T cell receptor beta chains from a single sample sequenced in a study of vaccination and CD4 T cells after COVID-19. Noted treatment: roughly 11-day PBMC culture with coronavirus spike peptide pools or control peptides (ViraFEST assay). CD4+ T cells that had been cultured provided DNA sequenced with the Oncomine TCR Beta short-read assay. Via MiXCR, TCRdb re-called the PCR reads, giving one row per CDR3 protein. This table has around 12,000 distinct CDR3 sequences, roughly 36% appearing once. Their specific antigens are unknown. The sequenced material came from cultured CD4+ T cells from blood. The origin of the receptors is a human donor with COVID-19.

The chain is built from TRBV6-1 and TRBJ2-3; weak D call: TRBD2 (5 bases). The CDR3 covers 14 residues. Trimming shortened V by 8 bases and J by 0 bases, and 12 bases separated the two germline ends. From germline, CDR1 is MNHNS and CDR2 SASEGT. The CDR3 loop reads CASRTTGSTDTQYF. The CDR3 DNA is TGTGCCAGCCGTACGACGGGGAGCACAGATACGCAGTATTTT.

The rearrangement joins TRBV27 to TRBJ2-1; 9 bases are shared with TRBD2. Per the germline V gene, CDR1 is MNHEY and CDR2 is SMNVEV (reference sequence). The CDR3 contains 12 residues. V lost 5 bases and J lost 15; bases outside the gene matches: 8. CDR3 in DNA: TGTGCCAGCAGTCAAACTAGCGGGTGGAGGTTCTTC. It codes for CASSQTSGWRFF.

This chain connects TRBV24-1 to TRBJ2-2, with 14 nucleotides matching TRBD2. With V trimmed by 1 base and J by 3 bases, 6 bases remained unmatched. The CDR3 totals 19 residues. Germline CDR1 KGHDR, CDR2 SFDVKD. The DNA of the CDR3 is TGTGCCACCAGTGATTTTTTGGGACTAGCGGGGGAGGACACCGGGGAGCTGTTTTTT. Encoded protein: CATSDFLGLAGEDTGELFF.

In its sample, this clonotype was seen a few times. The chain recombines TRBV12-2 with TRBJ2-2. TRBV12-2 is noted as a pseudogene. This CDR3 is built from 13 residues. Here the CDR3 reads CASRLRSSGELFF. The CDR3 coding sequence is TGTGCAAGTCGCTTAAGGAGTTCTGGGGAGCTGTTTTTT.

This clonotype has more than one count but fewer than ten. The chain couples TRBV6-1 to TRBJ2-3; D possibly matches TRBD1 or TRBD2 (6 bases each). The V gene lost 5 bases and the J gene lost 4 bases, with 13 bases spanning the gap. CDR1 is MNHNS and CDR2 is SASEGT in the germline V gene. The CDR3 runs to 14 residues. CDR3 amino acids: CASSPPGGADTQYF. The DNA of the CDR3 is TGTGCCAGCAGTCCTCCCGGGGGCGCAGATACGCAGTATTTT.

This clonotype appeared a few times. The chain carries TRBV20-1 and TRBJ1-6; D gene unclear. CDR3 size: 13 residues. Germline V CDR1 and CDR2: DFQATT, SNEGSKA (reference sequence). Trimming cost V 3 bases and J 5 bases, with 8 bases left between them. Written as DNA, the CDR3 is TGCAGTGCTAGCAGCAGTGATAATTCACCCCTCCACTTT. Protein: CSASSSDNSPLHF.

This clonotype was seen a single time. The CDR3 nucleotides are TGTGCCACCAGTGCATACCAGGGTTCTAATCAGTTCTTC. As protein: CATSAYQGSNQFF. J is TRBJ2-1 and V is TRBV24-1, with D maybe TRBD1 (5 bases). Trimming removed 5 bases at V and 13 bases at J, with 17 bases between. This CDR3 is 13 amino acids long. Germline CDR1 reads KGHDR; CDR2 reads SFDVKD.

This clonotype was observed a few times. The rearrangement links TRBV7-2 to TRBJ1-1, with 8 bases identical to TRBD1. From germline, CDR1 is SGHTA and CDR2 FQGNSA. This CDR3 has 15 residues. J gave up 4 bases and V 6 bases, and 10 bases lay outside the gene matches. CDR3 sequence reads: CASSSTRTGGTEAFF. Written as DNA, the CDR3 is TGTGCCAGCAGTTCTACCCGAACAGGGGGCACTGAAGCTTTCTTT.

V is TRBV5-1 and J is TRBJ2-3; 13 positions match TRBD2. CDR3 size: 15 residues. Germline values: CDR1 SGHRS, CDR2 YFSETQ. The V and J ends lost 3 bases and 5 bases, in that order; junction bases with no gene match: 3. The CDR3 protein is CASSSTSGGGDTQYF. Written as DNA, the CDR3 is TGCGCCAGCAGCTCAACTAGCGGGGGGGGAGATACGCAGTATTTT.

This rearrangement joins TRBV9 to TRBJ1-2, with TRBD1 identical over 7 bases. In germline, CDR1 is SGDLS, CDR2 YYNGEE. This CDR3 is built from 17 residues. Losses at the gene ends were 3 bases for V and 5 bases for J; bases not matched to a gene: 16. The CDR3 DNA is TGTGCCAGCAGCGCCTGGGGGGACAGCTCGTCCGCTTATGGCTACACCTTC. Residues: CASSAWGDSSSAYGYTF.

This clonotype has only a few counts. The rearrangement links TRBV6-1 to TRBJ2-3; D gene unclear. Between the trimmed V and J ends, which lost 7 bases and 4 bases, there was a span of 15 bases. The CDR3 is 14 amino acids. Germline CDR1 is MNHNS and CDR2 is SASEGT. The CDR3 sequence: CASTRTHSPDTQYF. The DNA of the CDR3 is TGTGCCAGCACTAGGACCCATTCCCCAGATACGCAGTATTTT.

V and J are TRBV19 and TRBJ2-2; no clear D. There are 13 residues in the CDR3. From germline, CDR1 is LNHDA and CDR2 SQIVND (reference sequence). Trimming cost V 3 bases and J 6 bases, with 8 bases left between them. The CDR3 DNA reads as TGTGCCAGTAGTATGTCGCGCGCCGGGGAGCTGTTTTTT. It is translated as CASSMSRAGELFF.

The chain recombines TRBV12-3 or TRBV12-4 with TRBJ1-5; 7 nucleotides align to TRBD1. Unmatched junction bases numbered 10, after V lost 5 bases and J lost 6 bases. The CDR3 extends over 15 amino acids. CDR3 residues: CASSPTGVVGQPQHF. The DNA of the CDR3 is TGTGCCAGCAGTCCCACAGGGGTCGTGGGTCAGCCCCAGCATTTT.

The V gene is TRBV6-5, the J gene TRBJ1-2, with 7 bases identical to TRBD1. This CDR3 has 13 amino acids. V lost 5 bases, J lost 4 bases, and 4 bases stayed unmatched. Germline values: CDR1 MNHEY, CDR2 SVGAGI. In DNA, the CDR3 is TGTGCCAGCAGTACTCGGGACAGCTATGGCTACACCTTC. Translated: CASSTRDSYGYTF.

The CDR3 DNA reads as TGTGCCAGCAGCTCCGCGGGACTAGCGGGGGTATCCTACAATGAGCAGTTCTTC. Residues: CASSSAGLAGVSYNEQFF. The rearrangement links TRBV11-3 to TRBJ2-1; TRBD2 agrees at 14 bases. Unmatched junction bases numbered 6, after V lost 4 bases and J lost 1 base. The CDR3 is 18 amino acids. In germline, CDR1 is SGHNT, CDR2 YENEEA.

In this sample, this clonotype turned up a few times. The V call is TRBV6-5, the J call TRBJ1-2, with D uncertain. The V and J ends lost 4 bases and 2 bases respectively, with 14 bases between them. From germline, CDR1 is MNHEY and CDR2 SVGAGI. This CDR3 has 15 residues. In nucleotides, the CDR3 is TGTGCCAGCAGTTTTGGAGCACGGAGGAACTATGGCTACACCTTC. Amino acids: CASSFGARRNYGYTF.

The rearrangement joins TRBV27 to TRBJ1-6; D remains ambiguous. Germline CDR1 reads MNHEY; CDR2 reads SMNVEV (reference sequence). The CDR3 length is 16 residues. The V and J ends lost 8 bases and 0 bases respectively, with 14 bases between them. This chain's CDR3 is CASAWGGSSYNSPLHF. CDR3 bases: TGTGCCAGCGCGTGGGGTGGGAGCTCCTATAATTCACCCCTCCACTTT.

V gene TRBV10-1 combines with J gene TRBJ1-2; D gene unclear. The V end was cut by 3 bases, the J end by 0 bases, with 8 bases between. Germline V gene lookup returns CDR1 WNHNN and CDR2 SYGVQD (reference sequence). There are 14 residues in the CDR3. CDR3 bases: TGCGCCAGCAGTGACGTTTGGCCTAACTATGGCTACACCTTC. This sequence encodes CASSDVWPNYGYTF.

The CDR3 protein is CASSTGGQTEAFF. The CDR3 bases are TGTGCCAGCTCGACAGGGGGCCAGACTGAAGCTTTCTTT. V gene TRBV28 combines with J gene TRBJ1-1; 10 bases line up with TRBD1. The CDR3 runs 13 residues. The germline gives CDR1 MDHEN, CDR2 SYDVKM. The V and J ends lost 8 bases and 5 bases, in that order; junction bases with no gene match: 5.

In its sample, this clonotype was seen a few times. The V call is TRBV7-8, the J call TRBJ1-6; D is unresolved. Germline V gene data show CDR1 as SGHVS and CDR2 as FQNEAQ. The CDR3 runs 15 residues. The V and J ends lost 0 bases and 10 bases respectively, with 13 bases between them. CDR3 amino acids: CASSLASPRVSPLHF. The CDR3 coding sequence is TGTGCCAGCAGCTTAGCGAGCCCCCGGGTCTCACCCCTCCACTTT.

The genes are TRBV7-9 and TRBJ2-7, with 10 positions matching TRBD1. CDR1 and CDR2 from the germline V gene are SEHNR and FQNEAQ (reference sequence). V dropped 3 bases and J dropped 6; count of bases not matched to a gene: 5. This CDR3 region has 14 residues. CDR3 in DNA: TGTGCCAGCAGCTTTGGACAGGGGGTTGGCGAGCAGTACTTC. Protein sequence: CASSFGQGVGEQYF.

The chain joins TRBV11-3 to TRBJ2-7; TRBD2 matches at 9 bases. Germline V CDR1 and CDR2: SGHNT, YENEEA. V was pared by 4 bases and J by 4 bases, with 8 bases of the junction left unmatched. The CDR3 is made up of 15 amino acids. The CDR3 region is CASSSSGLARYEQYF. The CDR3 DNA sequence: TGTGCCAGCAGCTCCTCTGGACTAGCGAGGTACGAGCAGTACTTC.

V is TRBV20-1 and J is TRBJ2-1; 7 nucleotides match TRBD2. CDR1 and CDR2 from the germline V gene are DFQATT and SNEGSKA (reference sequence). V was pared by 3 bases and J by 9 bases, with 17 bases of the junction left unmatched. This CDR3 is 16 amino acids long. The chain's CDR3 is CSASSEGGSRSIEQFF. The CDR3 DNA reads TGCAGTGCTAGTAGTGAGGGCGGGAGTCGATCGATTGAGCAGTTCTTC.